The 9 T cell receptor beta chains below were found in one sample sequenced in a study of cytomegalovirus exposure and HLA in healthy donors. PCR amplification relied on 60 Vbeta primers (plus 13 Jbeta primers). TCRdb's table, derived via immunoSEQ multiplex PCR, lists solely in-frame clones and lacks some. Of about 200,000 clones listed, around four fifths are singletons. Sequenced: PBMCs. These receptors were taken from a man in his forties or fifties in good health and CMV-seropositive.

The chain has TRBV10-3 and TRBJ1-4, with 9 positions matching TRBD1. The CDR3 is 15 amino acids. Germline V gene sequence: CDR1 ENHRY, CDR2 SYGVKD. J was trimmed by 7 bases and V by 0 bases; bases with no gene match: 3. CDR3 loop: CAISESGQGVEKLFF. CDR3 coding DNA: TGTGCCATCAGTGAGTCGGGACAGGGTGTTGAAAAACTGTTTTTT.

In its sample, this clone was seen a few times. The chain carries TRBV2 and TRBJ2-7; 10 positions match TRBD2. V was clipped by 8 bases and J by 4 bases; unmatched bases: 8. CDR1 is SNHLY, CDR2 FYNNEI, per germline. The CDR3 covers 14 residues. CDR3 DNA: TGTGCCAGCCTCCGGGGACTAGCGTCATACGAGCAGTACTTC. Amino acid sequence: CASLRGLASYEQYF.

This sequence joins TRBV15 and TRBJ2-3, with TRBD1 matching over 7 bases. The trim removed 2 bases at V and 1 base at J, leaving 6 bases unmatched. Per germline, CDR1 LNHNV and CDR2 YYDKDF (reference sequence). CDR3 length: 16 residues. CDR3 nucleotide sequence: TGTGCCACCAGCAGAAAATTAACAGGGGGCACAGATACGCAGTATTTT. Its protein product is CATSRKLTGGTDTQYF.

V and J are TRBV11-2 and TRBJ2-7; 7 positions agree with TRBD1. CDR3 length equals 14 residues. The ends lost 2 bases at V and 0 bases at J; junction bases unmatched: 1. Germline lookup yields CDR1 SGHAT and CDR2 FQNNGV. The CDR3 loop is CASSLYRGSYEQYF. The CDR3 coding sequence is TGTGCCAGCAGCTTATACAGGGGCTCCTACGAGCAGTACTTC. The whole variable domain, remainder taken from reference TRBV11-2 and TRBJ2-7, is EAGVAQSPRYKIIEKRQSVAFWCNPISGHATLYWYQQILGQGPKLLIQFQNNGVVDDSQLPKDRFSAERLKGVDSTLKIQPAKLEDSAVYLCASSLYRGSYEQYFGPGTRLTVT.

The chain recombines TRBV13 with TRBJ2-1; D is undetermined. The germline V and J ends were trimmed by 3 bases and 3 bases, with 9 bases remaining between them. Germline CDR1 reads PRHDT; CDR2 reads FYEKMQ (reference sequence). The CDR3 has 14 residues. The CDR3 loop reads CASSFTVDYNEQFF. The CDR3 bases are TGTGCCAGCAGCTTTACGGTAGACTACAATGAGCAGTTCTTC.

The rearrangement joins TRBV11-1 to TRBJ2-7; 7 bases align to TRBD1. V lost 6 bases to trimming and J lost 3 bases; unmatched junction nucleotides: 8. The CDR3 is 14 residues long. In germline, CDR1 is SGHAT, CDR2 FQDESV (reference sequence). CDR3 loop: CASSVKGAHYEQYF. The CDR3 DNA reads TGTGCCAGCAGTGTAAAGGGGGCCCACTACGAGCAGTACTTC.

The chain recombines TRBV6-1 with TRBJ1-5; tentative D call: TRBD1 (6 bases). This CDR3 is 15 amino acids long. Germline lookup yields CDR1 MNHNS and CDR2 SASEGT. Trimming took off 5 bases at V and 3 bases at J, with 14 bases between the two ends. The CDR3: CASSRASGVNQPQHF. CDR3 nucleotide sequence: TGTGCCAGCAGTCGGGCCTCAGGGGTCAATCAGCCCCAGCATTTT.

The genes are TRBV19 and TRBJ1-2; D remains ambiguous. Trimming left V 0 bases short and J 3 bases short, with 8 bases between. The CDR3 contains 14 residues. Germline values: CDR1 LNHDA, CDR2 SQIVND (reference sequence). CDR3 DNA: TGTGCCAGTAGTATAGATCACAGCTACTATGGCTACACCTTC. It translates to CASSIDHSYYGYTF. The full variable domain, its missing parts supplied by reference TRBV19 and TRBJ1-2, is DGGITQSPKYLFRKEGQNVTLSCEQNLNHDAMYWYRQDPGQGLRLIYYSQIVNDFQKGDIAEGYSVSREKKESFPLTVTSAQKNPTAFYLCASSIDHSYYGYTFGSGTRLTVV.

CDR3 coding DNA: TGCAGCACCCGGACTAGCACGACTAGGGGTGAGCAGTTCTTC. Protein product: CSTRTSTTRGEQFF. V and J are TRBV29-1 and TRBJ2-1; 8 bases map to TRBD2. The germline V gene has CDR1 SQVTM and CDR2 ANQGSEA. Trimming cost V 8 bases and J 9 bases; bases outside gene matches: 15. This CDR3 is built from 14 residues.